The 7 T cell receptor beta chains below come from one sample, sequenced in a study of control samples from healthy donors and cancer patients (dated by TCRdb to the early 2020s). Library preparation employed the immunoSEQ multiplex PCR assay. TCRdb limited this immuneACCESS table to in-frame rearrangements with V and J called. A share of clones is missing; checked studies link under half to unresolved V genes, and the rest is unexplained. Present in this sample are hundreds of thousands of clones, approximately 92% of which were seen just once. In total, the top ten clones hold approximately 6.3% of the sample. Input material: PBMCs. The receptors here all came from a man aged 35-49 years with head and neck cancer.

The chain carries TRBV12-3 or TRBV12-4 and TRBJ1-2; D ambiguous. The CDR3 totals 12 residues. V lost 5 bases and J lost 8, with 12 bases in between. This CDR3 reads CASSPGGEGYTF. The CDR3 region has the DNA TGTGCCAGCAGTCCCGGCGGGGAGGGCTACACCTTC.

This clone was observed a handful of times. The chain links TRBV28 to TRBJ1-4; no clear D. The V end was cut by 2 bases, the J end by 5 bases, with 9 bases between. There are 14 residues in the CDR3. Germline V gene lookup returns CDR1 MDHEN and CDR2 SYDVKM. DNA of the CDR3: TGTGCCAGCAGTTTAGGAGGGTCCAATGAAAAACTGTTTTTT. It encodes CASSLGGSNEKLFF. Using reference TRBV28 and TRBJ1-4 for the parts outside the CDR3, the full variable domain is DVKVTQSSRYLVKRTGEKVFLECVQDMDHENMFWYRQDPGLGLRLIYFSYDVKMKEKGDIPEGYSVSREKKERFSLILESASTNQTSMYLCASSLGGSNEKLFFGSGTQLSVL.

The rearrangement links TRBV4-3 to TRBJ2-5, with D perhaps TRBD1 (5 bases). Trimming took off 0 bases at V and 4 bases at J, with 21 bases between the two ends. Germline assignment: CDR1 LGHNA and CDR2 YSLEER. This CDR3 contains 18 residues. CDR3 sequence reads: CASSQDRGGKGRGETQYF. CDR3 nucleotide sequence: TGCGCCAGCAGCCAAGATAGGGGCGGAAAGGGGCGAGGAGAGACCCAGTACTTC.

The genes are TRBV12-3 or TRBV12-4 and TRBJ1-4; tentative D call: TRBD1 (6 bases). The V end was cut by 7 bases, the J end by 5 bases, with 11 bases between. The CDR3 is 13 residues long. CDR3: CASNDRRNEKLFF. CDR3 bases: TGTGCCAGCAATGACAGGAGAAATGAAAAACTGTTTTTT.

The chain carries TRBV4-3 and TRBJ2-7; D may match TRBD1 or TRBD2 (6 bases each). Per germline, CDR1 LGHNA and CDR2 YSLEER. CDR3 length: 15 amino acids. V gave up 0 bases and J gave up 2 bases, with 11 bases separating them. The CDR3 region is CASSQDRGTTYEQYF. The CDR3 bases are TGCGCCAGCAGCCAAGATCGCGGGACAACCTACGAGCAGTACTTC.

This chain connects TRBV11-2 to TRBJ1-2, with a possible D match to TRBD1 (6 bases). The CDR3 is made up of 14 amino acids. Trimming cost V 4 bases and J 5 bases, with 14 bases left between them. In germline, CDR1 is SGHAT, CDR2 FQNNGV. The CDR3 DNA sequence: TGTGCCAGCAGCTACGGGGGGGGGCGGTATGGCTACACCTTC. Protein: CASSYGGGRYGYTF.

This chain uses TRBV28 with TRBJ2-1; the D gene could be TRBD1 or TRBD2 (6 bases each). Germline V gene sequence: CDR1 MDHEN, CDR2 SYDVKM. V lost 2 bases to trimming and J lost 9 bases, with 8 bases between them. This CDR3 comprises 12 residues. The CDR3 loop is CASSLPGAEQFF. CDR3 bases: TGTGCCAGCAGTTTACCGGGGGCTGAGCAGTTCTTC.